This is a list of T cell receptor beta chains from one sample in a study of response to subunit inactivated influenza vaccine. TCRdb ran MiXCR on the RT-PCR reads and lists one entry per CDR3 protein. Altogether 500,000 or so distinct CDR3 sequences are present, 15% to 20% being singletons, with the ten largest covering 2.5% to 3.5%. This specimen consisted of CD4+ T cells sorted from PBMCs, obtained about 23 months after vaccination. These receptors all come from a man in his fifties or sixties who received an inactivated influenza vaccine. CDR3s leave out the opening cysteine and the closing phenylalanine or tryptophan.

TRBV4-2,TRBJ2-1,ASSQGQVVSYNEQF
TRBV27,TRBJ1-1,ASSLQGGGGEAF
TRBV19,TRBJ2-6,ASSTSDRAGANVLT
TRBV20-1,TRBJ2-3,RALGAQGTQY
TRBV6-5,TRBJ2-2,ASSLSGGELF
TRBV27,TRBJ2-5,ASSSLDRSHQTQY
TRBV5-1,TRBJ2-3,ASSAPGQSTDTQY
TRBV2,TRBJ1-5,ASSEIGKQPQH
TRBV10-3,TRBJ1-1,AIRDRINTEAF
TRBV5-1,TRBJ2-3,ASTSGPTFTDTQY
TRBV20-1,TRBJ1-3,SASLTGHFSGNTIY
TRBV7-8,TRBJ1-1,ASSARRVGSTEAF